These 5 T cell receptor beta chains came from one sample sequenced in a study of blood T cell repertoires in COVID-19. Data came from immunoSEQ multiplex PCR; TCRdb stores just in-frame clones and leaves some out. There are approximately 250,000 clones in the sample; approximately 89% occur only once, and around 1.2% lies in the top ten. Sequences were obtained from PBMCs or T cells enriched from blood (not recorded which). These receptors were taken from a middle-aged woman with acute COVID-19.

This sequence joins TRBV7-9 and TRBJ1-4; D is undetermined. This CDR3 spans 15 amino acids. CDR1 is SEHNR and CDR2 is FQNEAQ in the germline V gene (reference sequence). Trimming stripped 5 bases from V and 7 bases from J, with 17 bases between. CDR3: CASSVTMGAGEKLFF. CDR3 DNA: TGTGCCAGCAGCGTGACAATGGGCGCGGGTGAAAAACTGTTTTTT.

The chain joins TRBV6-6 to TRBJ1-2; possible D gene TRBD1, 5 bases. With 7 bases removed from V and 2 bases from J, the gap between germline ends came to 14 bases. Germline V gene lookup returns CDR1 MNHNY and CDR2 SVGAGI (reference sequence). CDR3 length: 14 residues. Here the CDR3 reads CASILTRGNYGYTF. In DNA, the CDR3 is TGTGCCAGCATCCTAACACGGGGGAACTATGGCTACACCTTC.

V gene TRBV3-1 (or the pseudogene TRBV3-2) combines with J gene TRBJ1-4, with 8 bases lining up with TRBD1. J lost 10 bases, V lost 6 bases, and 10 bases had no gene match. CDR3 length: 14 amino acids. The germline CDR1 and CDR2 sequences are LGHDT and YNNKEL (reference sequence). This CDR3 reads CASRAGTGGGKLFF. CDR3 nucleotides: TGTGCCAGCAGGGCCGGGACAGGAGGCGGAAAACTGTTTTTT.

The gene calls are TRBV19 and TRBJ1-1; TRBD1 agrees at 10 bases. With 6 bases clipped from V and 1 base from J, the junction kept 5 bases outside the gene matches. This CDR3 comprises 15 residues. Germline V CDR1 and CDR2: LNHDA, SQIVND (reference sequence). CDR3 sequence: CASRDRGRGNTEAFF. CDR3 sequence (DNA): TGTGCCAGTAGAGACAGGGGGCGAGGGAACACTGAAGCTTTCTTT. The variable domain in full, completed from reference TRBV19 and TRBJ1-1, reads DGGITQSPKYLFRKEGQNVTLSCEQNLNHDAMYWYRQDPGQGLRLIYYSQIVNDFQKGDIAEGYSVSREKKESFPLTVTSAQKNPTAFYLCASRDRGRGNTEAFFGQGTRLTVV.

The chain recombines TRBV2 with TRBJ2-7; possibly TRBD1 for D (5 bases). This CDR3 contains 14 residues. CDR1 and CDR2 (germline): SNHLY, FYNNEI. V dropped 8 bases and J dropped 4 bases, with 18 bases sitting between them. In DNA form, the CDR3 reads TGTGCCAGCGACCCAACTGGGGCAGTTTACGAGCAGTACTTC. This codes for CASDPTGAVYEQYF.